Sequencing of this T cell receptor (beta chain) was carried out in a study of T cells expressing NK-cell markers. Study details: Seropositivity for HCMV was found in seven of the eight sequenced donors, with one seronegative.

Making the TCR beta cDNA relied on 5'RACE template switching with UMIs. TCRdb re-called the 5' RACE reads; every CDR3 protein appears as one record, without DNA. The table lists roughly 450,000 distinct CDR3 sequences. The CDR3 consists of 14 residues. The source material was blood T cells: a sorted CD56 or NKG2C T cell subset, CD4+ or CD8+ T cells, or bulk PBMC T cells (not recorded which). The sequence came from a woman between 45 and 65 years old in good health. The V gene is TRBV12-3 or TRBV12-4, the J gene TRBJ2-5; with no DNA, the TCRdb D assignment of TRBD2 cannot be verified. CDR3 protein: CASSLRAGVETQYF.